This is a list of T cell receptor beta chains from one sample in a study of tumor and adjacent non-tumor tissue in lung cancer. From the multiplex PCR reads, TCRdb called clonotypes with MiXCR, one entry per CDR3 protein. The table has about 140,000 distinct CDR3 sequences, around two thirds seen once. Sequencing input: lung tumor tissue. These receptors all stem from a man in his sixties with small cell lung cancer. Both conserved end residues are part of each CDR3. The order of the fields is V gene, clone size, D gene, J gene, CDR3 DNA, CDR3 protein. A D gene is named only where the DNA matches it firmly. Size tells how often a clone was seen (once, few, many) or the class of an expanded clone, and some rows leave it out.

v_call: TRBV20-1; clone_size: -; d_call: -; j_call: TRBJ1-2; cdr3_nt: TGCAATGCTAGAGAGGAGGCGCACAGTAGCTACACCTTC; cdr3_aa: CNAREEAHSSYTF
v_call: TRBV20-1; clone_size: -; d_call: TRBD2; j_call: TRBJ2-1; cdr3_nt: TGCAGTGCCCGACTAGCGGAGGGGCGGGAGCAGTTCTTC; cdr3_aa: CSARLAEGREQFF
v_call: TRBV2; clone_size: -; d_call: -; j_call: TRBJ2-1; cdr3_nt: TGTGCCAGCAGCGCACCGGGGAGCAATGAGCAGTTCTTC; cdr3_aa: CASSAPGSNEQFF
v_call: TRBV11-2; clone_size: -; d_call: -; j_call: TRBJ2-3; cdr3_nt: TGTGCCAGCAGCCTGGTGCTAGCAGGCCCAGATAAGCAGTATTTT; cdr3_aa: CASSLVLAGPDKQYF
v_call: TRBV5-4; clone_size: -; d_call: -; j_call: TRBJ2-3; cdr3_nt: TGTGCCAGCAACGGGGGAAGCACAGATGCACAGTATTTT; cdr3_aa: CASNGGSTDAQYF
v_call: TRBV20-1; clone_size: -; d_call: -; j_call: TRBJ2-1; cdr3_nt: TGCAGTGCGAGACCTGGACTAACGAAATTAGAGCAGTTCTTC; cdr3_aa: CSARPGLTKLEQFF
v_call: TRBV7-9; clone_size: -; d_call: -; j_call: TRBJ2-1; cdr3_nt: TGTGCCAGCAGCTTAGTATACAGGGCCCTAAGCTCCTACAATGAGCAGTTCTTC; cdr3_aa: CASSLVYRALSSYNEQFF
v_call: TRBV6-5; clone_size: -; d_call: -; j_call: TRBJ1-6; cdr3_nt: TGTGCCAGCAGTTACTCGACAGGCTCGAGTTCACCCCTCCACTTT; cdr3_aa: CASSYSTGSSSPLHF
v_call: TRBV4-2; clone_size: large; d_call: TRBD2; j_call: TRBJ2-2; cdr3_nt: TGTGCCAGCAAACTAGCGGGAGATGATGGCGGGGAGCTGTTTTTT; cdr3_aa: CASKLAGDDGGELFF
v_call: TRBV10-3; clone_size: many; d_call: TRBD1; j_call: TRBJ1-5; cdr3_nt: TGTGCCATCAGTGAGGGGCCAGGGGGCGGGCCCCAGCATTTT; cdr3_aa: CAISEGPGGGPQHF
v_call: TRBV20-1; clone_size: many; d_call: -; j_call: TRBJ2-1; cdr3_nt: TGCAGTGCTAGGGATATAAGTGGGCCGAACAATGAGCAGTTCTTC; cdr3_aa: CSARDISGPNNEQFF
v_call: TRBV11-3; clone_size: many; d_call: -; j_call: TRBJ2-1; cdr3_nt: TGTGCCAGCAGCTTAGATCACAGCGACACTCTCGAGCAGTTCTTC; cdr3_aa: CASSLDHSDTLEQFF
v_call: TRBV10-3; clone_size: -; d_call: -; j_call: TRBJ2-2; cdr3_nt: -; cdr3_aa: CAIRTRGVTGSCFF
v_call: TRBV5-4; clone_size: few; d_call: TRBD1; j_call: TRBJ2-2; cdr3_nt: TGTGCCAGCAGCCAGACAGGGTTCGGGGAGCTGTTTTTT; cdr3_aa: CASSQTGFGELFF
v_call: TRBV29-1; clone_size: few; d_call: -; j_call: TRBJ2-1; cdr3_nt: TGCAGCGTTGCGGCTGATACATTCAATGAGCAGTTCTTC; cdr3_aa: CSVAADTFNEQFF
v_call: TRBV12-3/TRBV12-4; clone_size: -; d_call: TRBD2; j_call: TRBJ2-1; cdr3_nt: TGTGCCAGCAGCTCTCCGGGACTAGTGGGCTATGAGCAGTTCTTC; cdr3_aa: CASSSPGLVGYEQFF
v_call: TRBV7-9; clone_size: -; d_call: -; j_call: TRBJ1-6; cdr3_nt: TGTGCCAGCAGCTTAGCAGGGACCTTAAATTCATCCCTCCACTTT; cdr3_aa: CASSLAGTLNSSLHF
v_call: TRBV15; clone_size: -; d_call: -; j_call: TRBJ2-7; cdr3_nt: TGTGCCACCAGCAGAGATGTCGGCTACGAGCAGTACTTC; cdr3_aa: CATSRDVGYEQYF
v_call: TRBV20-1; clone_size: -; d_call: -; j_call: TRBJ2-3; cdr3_nt: TGCAGTGCTACCTCCGGGACTGAGGAACGTACGAATTATTTT; cdr3_aa: CSATSGTEERTNYF
v_call: TRBV9; clone_size: few; d_call: -; j_call: TRBJ2-3; cdr3_nt: TGTGCCAGCAGCGAGCGAGTCACAGATACGCAGTATTTT; cdr3_aa: CASSERVTDTQYF
v_call: TRBV20-1; clone_size: -; d_call: TRBD1; j_call: TRBJ2-7; cdr3_nt: TGCAGTGCTGACTCGGACAGGCGCGACGAGCAGTACTTC; cdr3_aa: CSADSDRRDEQYF
v_call: TRBV20-1; clone_size: -; d_call: -; j_call: TRBJ1-6; cdr3_nt: TGCAGTGCTAGTAGGCAGGACTATAATTCATCCTTCCACTTT; cdr3_aa: CSASRQDYNSSFHF
v_call: TRBV29-1; clone_size: -; d_call: TRBD1; j_call: TRBJ1-5; cdr3_nt: TGCAGCGTTGCGACCGGGACAGGGGGTCTTCAGTCCCAGCATTTT; cdr3_aa: CSVATGTGGLQSQHF
v_call: TRBV6-2/TRBV6-3; clone_size: -; d_call: -; j_call: TRBJ2-7; cdr3_nt: TGTGCCAGCCGGGCCTACTACGAGCAGTACTTC; cdr3_aa: CASRAYYEQYF
v_call: TRBV12-3/TRBV12-4; clone_size: -; d_call: -; j_call: TRBJ2-4; cdr3_nt: TGTGCCAGCAAGCTACGGGACTCAGGACTAACGGGAGAGGGAACCAAAAACATTCAATACTTC; cdr3_aa: CASKLRDSGLTGEGTKNIQYF
v_call: TRBV4-1; clone_size: -; d_call: -; j_call: TRBJ2-5; cdr3_nt: TGCGCCAGCAGCCAAGATGGGTTTGGCAGGGACGGGACCCAGTACTTC; cdr3_aa: CASSQDGFGRDGTQYF
v_call: TRBV12-3/TRBV12-4; clone_size: -; d_call: TRBD2; j_call: TRBJ2-3; cdr3_nt: TGTGTCAGCAGTCATCCGGGACTAGCGGAAACCATTAACGCAGATACGCAGTATTTT; cdr3_aa: CVSSHPGLAETINADTQYF
v_call: TRBV20-1; clone_size: many; d_call: TRBD1; j_call: TRBJ1-5; cdr3_nt: TGCAGTGCTAGTCCCGGGACAGGGATCAGTCAGCCCCAGCATTTT; cdr3_aa: CSASPGTGISQPQHF
v_call: TRBV11-3; clone_size: -; d_call: -; j_call: TRBJ2-1; cdr3_nt: TGTGCCAGCGGGCTCAGGTGGGGCCAGCCGGTGAATGAGCAGTTCTTC; cdr3_aa: CASGLRWGQPVNEQFF
v_call: TRBV6-5; clone_size: many; d_call: TRBD1; j_call: TRBJ1-6; cdr3_nt: TGTGCCAGCAGAAAAACAGGGGGCCTTAATTCACCCCTCCACTTT; cdr3_aa: CASRKTGGLNSPLHF
v_call: TRBV5-4; clone_size: few; d_call: -; j_call: TRBJ2-1; cdr3_nt: TGTGCCAGCAGCTCCAGGGCGAGCTCCTACAATGAGCAGTTCTTC; cdr3_aa: CASSSRASSYNEQFF
v_call: TRBV5-4; clone_size: -; d_call: -; j_call: TRBJ2-3; cdr3_nt: TGTGCCAGTAGCTTGGAGCCTGGGTATGGGGATACGCAGTATTTT; cdr3_aa: CASSLEPGYGDTQYF